Presented here are 20 T cell receptor beta chains from one specimen sequenced in a study of vaccination and CD4 T cells after COVID-19. The antigens of these receptors remain unknown. Time point in this sample: late sampling 161 to 241 days after vaccination in a few convalescent patients. The sample's treatment: approximately 9-day PBMC culture with coronavirus spike peptide pools or control peptides (ViraFEST assay). Cultured CD4+ T cell DNA was sequenced using the Oncomine TCR Beta short-read assay. TCRdb used MiXCR to reprocess the PCR reads, holding one entry per CDR3 protein. The profile shows about 20,000 distinct CDR3 sequences, around 33% of them singletons. The specimen comprised CD4+ T cells from blood, cultured in vitro, sampled about 7 months after SARS-CoV-2 vaccination. Every receptor here comes from a human donor who had recovered from COVID-19.

The genes are TRBV27 and TRBJ1-1; D may be TRBD1 (5 bases). In germline, CDR1 is MNHEY, CDR2 SMNVEV (reference sequence). The CDR3 covers 14 residues. V was clipped by 5 bases and J by 3 bases, with 13 bases between them. CDR3 coding DNA: TGTGCCAGCAGTAACCGGGAGGGGTACACTGAAGCTTTCTTT. It encodes CASSNREGYTEAFF.

The V call is TRBV20-1, the J call TRBJ1-1; D gene uncertain. CDR1 DFQATT and CDR2 SNEGSKA come from the germline V gene (reference sequence). Trimming took 1 base from V and 3 from J, leaving 9 bases between them. The CDR3 loop spans 13 amino acids. The CDR3 sequence: CSARGGGHTEAFF. The CDR3 DNA is TGCAGTGCTAGAGGGGGTGGACACACTGAAGCTTTCTTT.

The chain carries TRBV6-2 or TRBV6-3 and TRBJ2-5, with 10 bases matching TRBD2. The CDR3 length is 17 residues. Germline V gene data show CDR1 as MNHEY and CDR2 as SVGEGT. The ends lost 4 bases at V and 0 bases at J; junction bases unmatched: 8. The CDR3, as DNA: TGTGCCAGCAGTTTAAGGGCTAGCGGGAGTTACCAAGAGACCCAGTACTTC. Its translation: CASSLRASGSYQETQYF.

This clonotype was seen only a few times. This chain joins TRBV4-1 and TRBJ2-5, with TRBD2 matching over 12 bases. Germline V gives CDR1 MGHRA, CDR2 YSYEKL. J gave up 5 bases and V 0 bases, and 4 bases lay outside the gene matches. The CDR3 totals 16 residues. The DNA for the CDR3 is TGCGCCAGCAGCCAAGAAGCCGGACTAGCGGGGGAGACCCAGTACTTC. Its protein product is CASSQEAGLAGETQYF.

This chain joins TRBV11-1 and TRBJ2-6; D may be TRBD2 (6 bases). Trimming took 8 bases from V and 3 from J, leaving 11 bases between them. Germline loops: CDR1 SGHAT, CDR2 FQDESV (reference sequence). CDR3 size: 14 residues. The CDR3 sequence: CASGRRDGANVLTF. For the CDR3, the DNA is TGTGCCAGCGGAAGGCGGGATGGGGCCAACGTCCTGACTTTC.

The chain recombines TRBV5-4 with TRBJ1-1; 12 positions agree with TRBD1. J gave up 11 bases and V 4 bases, and 9 bases lay outside the gene matches. Germline CDR1 reads SGHNT; CDR2 reads YYREEE (reference sequence). The CDR3 runs 14 residues. The CDR3 loop reads CASSPTGQGAQAFF. The DNA of the CDR3 is TGTGCCAGCAGCCCAACGGGACAGGGGGCCCAGGCTTTCTTT.

This clonotype occurred once. The genes are TRBV25-1 and TRBJ2-5, with no clear D. This CDR3 has 11 amino acids. Looked up from germline, CDR1 is MGHDK and CDR2 is SYGVNS. V lost 8 bases to trimming and J lost 5 bases, with 9 bases between them. CDR3 DNA: TGTGCCAGCGATCAAGGGGAGACCCAGTACTTC. Its translation is CASDQGETQYF.

By proportion, this clonotype is medium-sized. The chain is built from TRBV20-1 and TRBJ1-2; D is uncertain. The CDR3 has 13 residues. From germline, CDR1 is DFQATT and CDR2 SNEGSKA (reference sequence). Trimming took 8 bases from V and 8 from J, leaving 21 bases between them. CDR3: CSPILHGFGGYTF. CDR3 in DNA: TGCAGTCCCATACTTCACGGCTTCGGGGGCTACACCTTC.

This clonotype was seen only a few times. V usage is TRBV7-2 and J usage is TRBJ2-1; D may be TRBD2 (6 bases). The CDR3 is made up of 15 amino acids. Germline V gene data show CDR1 as SGHTA and CDR2 as FQGNSA. Trimming stripped 1 base from V and 1 base from J, with 8 bases between. The CDR3 region has the DNA TGTGCCAGCAGCTTAGTGGCGGGATCCTACAATGAGCAGTTCTTC. Translated: CASSLVAGSYNEQFF.

The rearrangement links TRBV18 to TRBJ2-2; TRBD1 matches at 7 bases. Germline CDR1 is KGHSH and CDR2 is LQKENI. V lost 2 bases and J lost 3; bases outside the gene matches: 9. This CDR3 region has 17 residues. The CDR3 DNA sequence: TGTGCCAGCTCACCATACCTACAGGGGAAATACACCGGGGAGCTGTTTTTT. Translated, it gives CASSPYLQGKYTGELFF.

The rearrangement joins TRBV25-1 to TRBJ2-5; 13 bases fit TRBD2. The CDR3 consists of 20 residues. Germline assignment: CDR1 MGHDK and CDR2 SYGVNS. V gave up 2 bases and J gave up 4 bases; unmatched junction bases: 16. The CDR3 bases are TGTGCCAGCAGTGAACCCCTAGGACTAGCGGGAGTTTTAGAAGGAGAGACCCAGTACTTC. As protein: CASSEPLGLAGVLEGETQYF.

The V call is TRBV20-1, the J call TRBJ1-1; 10 bases agree with TRBD1. Germline CDR1 reads DFQATT; CDR2 reads SNEGSKA (reference sequence). After removal of 6 bases from V and 4 bases from J, the junction contained 11 bases not matched to a gene. The CDR3 spans 15 residues. For the CDR3, the DNA is TGCAGTGCCGAGGGAGACAGGGGGCATGGCACTGAAGCTTTCTTT. It encodes CSAEGDRGHGTEAFF.

The CDR3 region is CASSVGRTTSNTQYF. The CDR3 nucleotides are TGTGCCAGCAGTGTCGGTAGGACTACATCAAATACGCAGTATTTT. The V call is TRBV6-1, the J call TRBJ2-3; a possible D gene is TRBD2 (6 bases). Germline-derived CDR1 and CDR2 are MNHNS and SASEGT. The CDR3 runs 15 residues. The ends were cut back, 4 bases at V and 7 bases at J, with 18 bases in the middle.

The chain combines TRBV20-1 with TRBJ1-5; the match to TRBD1 covers 7 bases. The germline V gene encodes CDR1 DFQATT and CDR2 SNEGSKA (reference sequence). This CDR3 has 16 residues. Trimming at V came to 6 bases and at J to 2 bases, leaving 13 bases not matched to a gene. CDR3 region: CSAENKGAGGNQPQHF. The CDR3 coding sequence is TGCAGTGCAGAGAACAAGGGGGCAGGAGGCAATCAGCCCCAGCATTTT.

Turning to this clonotype: An end of the junction differs from the germline gene, which may be a read error. The V gene is TRBV27, the J gene TRBJ2-7; 12 positions agree with TRBD1. CDR3 size: 14 residues. Germline V gives CDR1 MNHEY, CDR2 SMNVEV (reference sequence). CDR3 amino acids: CASSPRDRGLFKRF. The CDR3 DNA reads TGTGCCAGCAGTCCCCGGGACAGGGGGCTCTTTAAGCGTTTC.

The chain links TRBV5-4 to TRBJ2-7; D possibly corresponds to TRBD2 (6 bases). The V gene lost 9 bases and the J gene lost 6 bases, with 13 bases spanning the gap. This CDR3 contains 11 residues. Germline lookup yields CDR1 SGHNT and CDR2 YYREEE (reference sequence). DNA for the CDR3: TGTGCCATGCGACTAGGCTCCGAGCAGTACTTC. Its translation: CAMRLGSEQYF.

This chain joins TRBV19 and TRBJ1-5, with 7 bases lining up with TRBD1. The CDR3 runs to 14 residues. The germline V gene has CDR1 LNHDA and CDR2 SQIVND (reference sequence). Germline trimming cut 11 bases from V and 0 bases from J; bases unmatched to any gene: 7. DNA for the CDR3: TGTGCCGGGGGACAGTCATATAGCAATCAGCCCCAGCATTTT. Encoded protein: CAGGQSYSNQPQHF.

The J gene is TRBJ2-1, the V gene TRBV18; D is undetermined. Trimming took off 3 bases at V and 3 bases at J, with 15 bases between the two ends. The CDR3 spans 16 residues. CDR1 and CDR2 from the germline V gene are KGHSH and LQKENI. CDR3 region: CASSPSPGGSYNEQFF. The CDR3 nucleotides are TGTGCCAGCTCACCCTCCCCCGGCGGTAGCTACAATGAGCAGTTCTTC.

The CDR3: CSVPSGVAANNEQFF. The CDR3 DNA sequence: TGCAGCGTTCCTTCAGGGGTAGCGGCCAACAATGAGCAGTTCTTC. The rearrangement joins TRBV29-1 to TRBJ2-1; TRBD1 or TRBD2 may be the D gene (6 bases each). The CDR3 has 15 residues. CDR1 and CDR2 from the germline V gene are SQVTM and ANQGSEA. V lost 5 bases and J 5 bases, leaving 19 bases between the germline ends.

The rearrangement links TRBV20-1 to TRBJ2-3; the match to TRBD2 covers 9 bases. Trimming at V came to 2 bases and at J to 2 bases, leaving 14 bases not matched to a gene. Germline CDR1 DFQATT, CDR2 SNEGSKA (reference sequence). There are 18 residues in the CDR3. CDR3 DNA: TGCAGTGCTAGATACGGGACCGCGGCTAGCGGGATCACAGATACGCAGTATTTT. Residues: CSARYGTAASGITDTQYF.